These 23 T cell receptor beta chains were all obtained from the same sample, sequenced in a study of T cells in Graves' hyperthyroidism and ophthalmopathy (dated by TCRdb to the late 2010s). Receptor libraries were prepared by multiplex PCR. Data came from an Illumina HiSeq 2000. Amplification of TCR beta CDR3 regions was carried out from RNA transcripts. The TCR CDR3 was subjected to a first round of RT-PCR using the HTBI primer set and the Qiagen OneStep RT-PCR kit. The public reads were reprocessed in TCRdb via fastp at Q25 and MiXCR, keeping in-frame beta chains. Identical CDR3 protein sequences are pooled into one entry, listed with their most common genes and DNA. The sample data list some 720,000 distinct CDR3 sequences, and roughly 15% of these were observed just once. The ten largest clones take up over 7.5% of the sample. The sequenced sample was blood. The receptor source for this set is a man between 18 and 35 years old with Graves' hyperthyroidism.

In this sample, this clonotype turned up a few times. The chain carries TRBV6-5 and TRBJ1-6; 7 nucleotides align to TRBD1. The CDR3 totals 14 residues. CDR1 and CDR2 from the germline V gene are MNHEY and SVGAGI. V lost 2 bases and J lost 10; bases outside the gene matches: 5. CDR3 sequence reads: CASSYQGVGSPLHF. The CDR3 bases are TGTGCCAGCAGTTACCAGGGGGTGGGATCACCCCTCCACTTT.

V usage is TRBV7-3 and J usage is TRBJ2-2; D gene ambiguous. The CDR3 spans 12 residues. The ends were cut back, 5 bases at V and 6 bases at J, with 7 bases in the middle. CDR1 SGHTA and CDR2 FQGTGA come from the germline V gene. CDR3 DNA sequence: TGTGCCAGCAGCGTATTGCCCGGGGAGCTGTTTTTT. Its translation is CASSVLPGELFF. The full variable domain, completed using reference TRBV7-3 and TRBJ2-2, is GAGVSQTPSNKVTEKGKYVELRCDPISGHTALYWYRQSLGQGPEFLIYFQGTGAADDSGLPNDRFFAVRPEGSVSTLKIQRTERGDSAVYLCASSVLPGELFFGEGSRLTVL.

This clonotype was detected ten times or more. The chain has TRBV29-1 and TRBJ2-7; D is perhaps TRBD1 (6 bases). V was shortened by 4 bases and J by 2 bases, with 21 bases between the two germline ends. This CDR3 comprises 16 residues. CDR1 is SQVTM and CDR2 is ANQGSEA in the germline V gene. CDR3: CSVVLSWYEGAYEQYF. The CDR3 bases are TGCAGCGTTGTGCTTTCGTGGTACGAGGGGGCCTACGAGCAGTACTTC.

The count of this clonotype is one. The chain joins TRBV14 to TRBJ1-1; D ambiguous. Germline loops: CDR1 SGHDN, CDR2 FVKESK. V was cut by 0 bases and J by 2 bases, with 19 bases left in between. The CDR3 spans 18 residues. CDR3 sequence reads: CASSQDLVPIVENTEAFF. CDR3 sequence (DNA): TGTGCCAGCAGCCAAGATCTGGTACCTATAGTCGAAAACACTGAAGCTTTCTTT.

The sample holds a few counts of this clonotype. CDR3 protein: CASSLRDRLKGGTQYF. CDR3 DNA sequence: TGTGCCAGCAGCCTCCGGGACCGGCTCAAAGGGGGGACGCAGTATTTT. The chain uses TRBV3-1 and TRBJ2-3; D assignment may be TRBD1 or TRBD2 (6 bases each). Germline values: CDR1 LGHDT, CDR2 YNNKEL (reference sequence). The V end lost 4 bases, the J end lost 9 bases, and 23 bases lay between the germline ends. The CDR3 has 16 amino acids.

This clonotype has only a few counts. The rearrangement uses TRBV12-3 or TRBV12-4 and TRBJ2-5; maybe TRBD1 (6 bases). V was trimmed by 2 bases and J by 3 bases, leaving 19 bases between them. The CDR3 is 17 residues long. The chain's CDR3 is CASSLSVGLAGEETQYF. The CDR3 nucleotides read TGTGCCAGCAGTTTAAGCGTAGGTTTGGCAGGGGAAGAGACCCAGTACTTC.

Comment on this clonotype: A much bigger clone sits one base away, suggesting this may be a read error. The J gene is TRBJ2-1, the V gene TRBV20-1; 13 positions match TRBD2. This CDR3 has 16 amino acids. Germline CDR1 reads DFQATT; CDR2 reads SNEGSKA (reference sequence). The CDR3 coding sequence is TGCAGTGCTAGAGTTTGGGGACTAGCGGGGTCCAATGAGCAGTCCTTC. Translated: CSARVWGLAGSNEQSF.

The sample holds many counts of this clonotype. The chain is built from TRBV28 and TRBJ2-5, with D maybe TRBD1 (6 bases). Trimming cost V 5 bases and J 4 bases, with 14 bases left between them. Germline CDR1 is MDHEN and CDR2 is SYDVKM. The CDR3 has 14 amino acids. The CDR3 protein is CASSPIQGGETQYF. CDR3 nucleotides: TGTGCCAGCAGTCCTATCCAAGGGGGAGAGACCCAGTACTTC.

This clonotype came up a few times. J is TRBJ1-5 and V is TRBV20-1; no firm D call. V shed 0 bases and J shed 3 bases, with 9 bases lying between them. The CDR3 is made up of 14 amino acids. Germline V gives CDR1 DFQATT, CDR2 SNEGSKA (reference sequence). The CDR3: CSARDQEYNQPQHF. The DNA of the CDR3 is TGCAGTGCTAGAGACCAGGAGTACAATCAGCCCCAGCATTTT.

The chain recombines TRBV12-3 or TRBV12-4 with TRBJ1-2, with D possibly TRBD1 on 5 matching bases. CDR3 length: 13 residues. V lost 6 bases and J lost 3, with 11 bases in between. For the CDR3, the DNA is TGTGCCAGCAGAAAGACAGCCTACTATGGCTACACCTTC. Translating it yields CASRKTAYYGYTF.

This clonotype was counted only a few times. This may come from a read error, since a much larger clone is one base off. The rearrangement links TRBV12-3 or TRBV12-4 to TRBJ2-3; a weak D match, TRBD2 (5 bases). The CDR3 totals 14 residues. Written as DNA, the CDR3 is TGTGCCAGCAGTCGCCACTCTAGCACAGATGCGCAGTATTTT. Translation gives CASSRHSSTDAQYF.

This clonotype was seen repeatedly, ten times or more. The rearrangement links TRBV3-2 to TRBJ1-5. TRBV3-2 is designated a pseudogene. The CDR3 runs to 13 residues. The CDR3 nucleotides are TGTGCCAGCAGCCTTTATGGGAGGCAGCCCCAGCATTTT. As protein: CASSLYGRQPQHF.

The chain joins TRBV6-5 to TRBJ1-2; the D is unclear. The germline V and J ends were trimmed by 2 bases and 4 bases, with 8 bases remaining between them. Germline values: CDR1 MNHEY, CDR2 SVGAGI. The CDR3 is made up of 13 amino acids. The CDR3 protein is CASSYAGSYGYTF. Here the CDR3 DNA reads TGTGCCAGCAGTTACGCGGGGTCCTATGGCTACACCTTC.

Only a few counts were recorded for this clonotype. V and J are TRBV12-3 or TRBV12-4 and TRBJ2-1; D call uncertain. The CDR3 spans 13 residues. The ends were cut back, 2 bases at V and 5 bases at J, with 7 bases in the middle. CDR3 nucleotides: TGTGCCAGCAGTTTAAGGGAAAACAATGAGCAGTTCTTC. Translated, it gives CASSLRENNEQFF.

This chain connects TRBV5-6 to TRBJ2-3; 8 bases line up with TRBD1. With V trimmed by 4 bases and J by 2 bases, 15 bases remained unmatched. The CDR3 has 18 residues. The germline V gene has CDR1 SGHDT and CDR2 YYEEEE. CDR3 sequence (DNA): TGTGCCAGCAGCCCGATCAGATACAGGGGGATCAACACAGATACGCAGTATTTT. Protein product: CASSPIRYRGINTDTQYF.

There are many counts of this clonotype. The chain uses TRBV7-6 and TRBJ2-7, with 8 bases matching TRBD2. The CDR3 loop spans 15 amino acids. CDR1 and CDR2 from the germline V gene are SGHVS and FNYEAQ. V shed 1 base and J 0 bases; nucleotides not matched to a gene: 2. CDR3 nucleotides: TGTGCCAGCAGCTTAGGCGGGAGGAGCTCCTACGAGCAGTACTTC. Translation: CASSLGGRSSYEQYF.

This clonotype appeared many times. For the CDR3, the DNA is TGTGCCAGCAGCCCGAGACCCTCCGATACGCAGTATTTT. Residues: CASSPRPSDTQYF. This chain connects TRBV7-2 to TRBJ2-3; D is ambiguous. Trimming cost V 5 bases and J 6 bases, with 12 bases left between them. CDR1 SGHTA and CDR2 FQGNSA come from the germline V gene. The length of the CDR3 is 13 residues.

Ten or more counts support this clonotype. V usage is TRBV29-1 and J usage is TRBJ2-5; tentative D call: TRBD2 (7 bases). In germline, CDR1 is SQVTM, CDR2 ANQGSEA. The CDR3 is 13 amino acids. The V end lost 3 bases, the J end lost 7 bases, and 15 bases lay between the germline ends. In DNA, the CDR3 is TGCAGCGTTGATCCGGGGGGCGCTGGGACCCAGTACTTC. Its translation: CSVDPGGAGTQYF.

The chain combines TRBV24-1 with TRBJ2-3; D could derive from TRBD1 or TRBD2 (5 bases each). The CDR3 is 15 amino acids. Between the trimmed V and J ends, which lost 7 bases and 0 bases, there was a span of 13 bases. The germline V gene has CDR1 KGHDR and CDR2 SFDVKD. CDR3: CATSHWGMSTDTQYF. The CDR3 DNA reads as TGTGCCACCAGCCATTGGGGGATGAGCACAGATACGCAGTATTTT.

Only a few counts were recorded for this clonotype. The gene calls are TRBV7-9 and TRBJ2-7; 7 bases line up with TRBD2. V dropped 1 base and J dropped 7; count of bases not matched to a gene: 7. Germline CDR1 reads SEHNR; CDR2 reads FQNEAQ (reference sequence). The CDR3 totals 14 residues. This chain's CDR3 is CASSLEWEGMEQYF. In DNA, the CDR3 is TGTGCCAGCAGCTTAGAGTGGGAGGGGATGGAGCAGTACTTC.

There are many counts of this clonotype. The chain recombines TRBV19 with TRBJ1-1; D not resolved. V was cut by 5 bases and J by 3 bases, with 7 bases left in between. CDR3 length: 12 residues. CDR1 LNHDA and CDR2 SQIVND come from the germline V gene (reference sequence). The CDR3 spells CASSAVDTEAFF. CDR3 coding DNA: TGTGCCAGTAGTGCAGTGGACACTGAAGCTTTCTTT.

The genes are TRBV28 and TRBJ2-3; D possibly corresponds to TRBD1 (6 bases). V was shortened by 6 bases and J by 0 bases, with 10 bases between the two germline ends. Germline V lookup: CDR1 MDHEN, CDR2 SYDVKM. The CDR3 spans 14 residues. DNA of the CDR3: TGTGCCAGCAGCACGAGGGGGAGCACAGATACGCAGTATTTT. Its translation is CASSTRGSTDTQYF.

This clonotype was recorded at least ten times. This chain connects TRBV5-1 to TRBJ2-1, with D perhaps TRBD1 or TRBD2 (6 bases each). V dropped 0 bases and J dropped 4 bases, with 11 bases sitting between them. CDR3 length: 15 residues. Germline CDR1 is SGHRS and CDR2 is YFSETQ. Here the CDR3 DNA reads TGCGCCAGCAGCTTGGGGCAGGGGAGGTACAATGAGCAGTTCTTC. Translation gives CASSLGQGRYNEQFF.